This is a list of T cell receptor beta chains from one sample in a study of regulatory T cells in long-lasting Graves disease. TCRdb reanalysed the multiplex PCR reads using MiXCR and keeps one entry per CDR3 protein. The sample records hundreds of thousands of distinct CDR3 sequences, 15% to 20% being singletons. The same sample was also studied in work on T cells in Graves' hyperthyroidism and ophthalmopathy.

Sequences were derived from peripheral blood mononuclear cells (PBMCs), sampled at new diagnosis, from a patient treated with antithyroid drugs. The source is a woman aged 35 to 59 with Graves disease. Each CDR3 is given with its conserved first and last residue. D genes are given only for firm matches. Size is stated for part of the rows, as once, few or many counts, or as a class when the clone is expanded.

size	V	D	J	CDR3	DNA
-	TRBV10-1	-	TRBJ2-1	CASSARGSDEQFF	TGCGCCAGCAGTGCTCGGGGTTCCGATGAGCAGTTCTTC
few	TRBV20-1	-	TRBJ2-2	CSARDAGGGGTGELFF	TGCAGTGCTAGAGACGCCGGCGGGGGCGGGACCGGGGAGCTGTTTTTT
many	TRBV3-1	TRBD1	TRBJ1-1	CASSRRDSLNTEAFF	TGTGCCAGCAGTCGCCGGGACAGCTTGAACACTGAAGCTTTCTTT
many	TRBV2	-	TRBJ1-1	CASIGFGLTEAFF	TGTGCCAGCATCGGTTTCGGTCTCACTGAAGCTTTCTTT
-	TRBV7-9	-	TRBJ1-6	CASSPQGEGENSPLHF	TGTGCCAGCAGCCCCCAAGGGGAGGGGGAAAATTCACCCCTCCACTTT
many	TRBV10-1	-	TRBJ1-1	CASSESSGTEAFF	TGCGCCAGCAGTGAGTCTAGTGGCACTGAAGCTTTCTTT
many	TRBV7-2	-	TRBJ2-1	CASSLWVSNNEQFF	TGTGCCAGCAGCTTGTGGGTTTCGAACAATGAGCAGTTCTTC
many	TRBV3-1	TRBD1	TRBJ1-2	CASSHMTGDGYTF	TGTGCCAGCAGCCATATGACAGGGGATGGCTACACCTTC
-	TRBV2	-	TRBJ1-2	CASSRQAAKAF	TGTGCCAGCAGCAGACAGGCGGCAAAGGCCTTC
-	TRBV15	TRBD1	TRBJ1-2	CATSGGGTANYGYTF	TGTGCCACCAGCGGGGGGGGGACAGCTAACTATGGCTACACCTTC
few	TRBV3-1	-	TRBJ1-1	CASSEVTSREALF	TGTGCCAGCAGCGAAGTCACTAGTCGTGAAGCTCTCTTT
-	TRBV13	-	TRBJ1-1	CASGSWGDFRLNTEAFF	TGTGCCAGCGGATCGTGGGGAGACTTCCGCCTGAACACTGAAGCTTTCTTT
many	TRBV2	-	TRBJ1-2	CASSEGGGGGYTF	TGTGCCAGCAGTGAAGGAGGAGGGGGTGGCTACACCTTC
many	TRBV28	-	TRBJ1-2	CASETGPKTLSNYGYTF	TGTGCCAGCGAGACCGGACCGAAAACCCTTAGTAACTATGGCTACACCTTC
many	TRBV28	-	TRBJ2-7	CASSPRGPYEQYF	TGTGCCAGCAGTCCCCGGGGTCCCTACGAGCAGTACTTC
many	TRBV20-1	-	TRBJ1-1	CSASQGPEAFF	TGCAGTGCTAGTCAGGGACCTGAAGCTTTCTTT
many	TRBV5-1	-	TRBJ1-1	CASSLGPGYDGTEAFF	TGCGCCAGCAGCTTGGGCCCTGGATACGATGGTACTGAAGCTTTCTTT
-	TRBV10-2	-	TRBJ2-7	CASRPSVGHEQYF	TGCGCCAGTCGCCCCAGTGTGGGTCACGAGCAGTACTTC
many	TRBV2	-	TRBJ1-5	CASSDVSNQPQHF	TGTGCCAGCAGTGATGTTAGCAATCAGCCCCAGCATTTT
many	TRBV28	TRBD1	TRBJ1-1	CASSLAQGVVEAFF	TGTGCCAGCAGTTTGGCACAGGGGGTGGTTGAAGCTTTCTTT
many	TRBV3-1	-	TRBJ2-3	CASSLVGGKDTQYF	TGTGCCAGCAGCCTCGTAGGGGGTAAAGATACGCAGTATTTT
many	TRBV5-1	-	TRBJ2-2	CASSLFTGGELFF	TGCGCCAGCAGCTTGTTTACAGGAGGGGAGCTGTTTTTT
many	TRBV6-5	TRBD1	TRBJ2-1	CASSYNTGGNEQFF	TGTGCCAGCAGTTACAATACAGGGGGCAATGAGCAGTTCTTC
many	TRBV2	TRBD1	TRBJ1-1	CASSGRKAGGTGGTMNTEAFF	TGTGCCAGCAGTGGAAGAAAAGCTGGGGGGACAGGGGGAACCATGAACACTGAAGCTTTCTTT
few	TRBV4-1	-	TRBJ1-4	CASSQVVATNEKLFF	TGCGCCAGCAGCCAAGTGGTGGCAACTAATGAAAAACTGTTTTTT
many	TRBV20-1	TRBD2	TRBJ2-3	CSASPFPGLAGGSSTDTQYF	TGCAGTGCTAGCCCCTTCCCCGGACTAGCGGGAGGTTCTAGCACAGATACGCAGTATTTT
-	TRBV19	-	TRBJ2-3	CASTGRNTDTLYF	TGTGCCAGTACAGGCCGTAACACAGATACGCTGTATTTT
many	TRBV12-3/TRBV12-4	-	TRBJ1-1	CASSLRGPVTEAFF	TGTGCCAGCAGTTTAAGGGGCCCGGTCACTGAAGCTTTCTTT
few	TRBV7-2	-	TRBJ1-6	CASSPDNENSPLHF	TGTGCCAGCAGCCCGGACAACGAAAATTCACCCCTCCACTTT
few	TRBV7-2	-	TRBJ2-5	CASSKGRNWETQYF	TGTGCCAGCAGCAAAGGGAGGAATTGGGAGACCCAGTACTTC
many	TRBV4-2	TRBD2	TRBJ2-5	CASSQAGLAGGQETQYF	TGTGCCAGCAGCCAAGCCGGGCTAGCGGGGGGGCAGGAGACCCAGTACTTC
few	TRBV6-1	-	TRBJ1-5	CASSPTGVEPQHF	TGTGCCAGCAGTCCGACAGGCGTGGAGCCCCAGCATTTT
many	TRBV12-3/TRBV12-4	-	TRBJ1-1	CASSLGHGNTEAFF	TGTGCCAGCAGTTTAGGCCACGGGAACACTGAAGCTTTCTTT
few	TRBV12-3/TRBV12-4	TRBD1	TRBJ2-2	CRSSRDRVSGELFF	TGTAGGTCCTCCCGGGACAGGGTATCCGGGGAGCTGTTTTTT
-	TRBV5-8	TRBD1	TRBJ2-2	CVSSSTGFSAGELFF	TGTGTCAGCAGCTCGACAGGGTTTAGCGCCGGGGAGCTGTTTTTT
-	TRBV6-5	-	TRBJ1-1	CASSWTVGNTEAFF	TGTGCCAGCAGTTGGACAGTCGGGAACACTGAAGCTTTCTTT
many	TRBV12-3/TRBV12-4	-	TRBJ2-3	CASSSVVPDTQYF	TGTGCCAGCAGTAGCGTGGTCCCAGATACGCAGTATTTT